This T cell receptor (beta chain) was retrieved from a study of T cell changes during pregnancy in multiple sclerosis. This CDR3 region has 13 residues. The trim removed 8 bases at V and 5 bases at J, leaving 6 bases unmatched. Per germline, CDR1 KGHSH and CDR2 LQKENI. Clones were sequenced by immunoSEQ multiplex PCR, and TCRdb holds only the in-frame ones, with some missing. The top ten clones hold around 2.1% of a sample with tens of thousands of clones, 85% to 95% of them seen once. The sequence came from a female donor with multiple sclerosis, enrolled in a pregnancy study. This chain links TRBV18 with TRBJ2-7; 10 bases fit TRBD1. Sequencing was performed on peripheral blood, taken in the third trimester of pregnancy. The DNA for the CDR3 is TGTGCCAGCACCCCCGGACAGGGGGACGAGCAGTACTTC. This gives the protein CASTPGQGDEQYF.